This entry features one TCR beta chain sequence. The antigen is not known. The data were taken from a study of cytomegalovirus exposure and HLA in healthy donors. This CDR3 contains 16 residues. Per the germline V gene, CDR1 is ENHRY and CDR2 is SYGVKD. The V segment lost 3 bases and the J segment 9 bases; nucleotides outside the gene matches: 10. Study conclusions and caveats: Reported results showed that the classifier diagnosed cytomegalovirus status with high specificity and sensitivity. Researchers reported in a later analysis that common viral pathogens appeared linked to several top clusters. The authors listed over 150 TCR beta chains as cytomegalovirus-associated.

PCR involved 60 Vbeta and 13 Jbeta primers. Assay: immunoSEQ multiplex PCR; the TCRdb copy retains only in-frame clones and omits some. The sample records 69,000 or so clones, around 76% being singletons. Sequencing was performed on PBMCs. The receptor's source is a man between 18 and 35 years old in good health and CMV-seronegative. J is TRBJ1-6 and V is TRBV10-3; TRBD1 agrees at 8 bases. CDR3 nucleotide sequence: TGTGCCATCAGTGAACCGGACAGGGCGCGTGGTTCACCCCTCCACTTT. It yields the protein CAISEPDRARGSPLHF.